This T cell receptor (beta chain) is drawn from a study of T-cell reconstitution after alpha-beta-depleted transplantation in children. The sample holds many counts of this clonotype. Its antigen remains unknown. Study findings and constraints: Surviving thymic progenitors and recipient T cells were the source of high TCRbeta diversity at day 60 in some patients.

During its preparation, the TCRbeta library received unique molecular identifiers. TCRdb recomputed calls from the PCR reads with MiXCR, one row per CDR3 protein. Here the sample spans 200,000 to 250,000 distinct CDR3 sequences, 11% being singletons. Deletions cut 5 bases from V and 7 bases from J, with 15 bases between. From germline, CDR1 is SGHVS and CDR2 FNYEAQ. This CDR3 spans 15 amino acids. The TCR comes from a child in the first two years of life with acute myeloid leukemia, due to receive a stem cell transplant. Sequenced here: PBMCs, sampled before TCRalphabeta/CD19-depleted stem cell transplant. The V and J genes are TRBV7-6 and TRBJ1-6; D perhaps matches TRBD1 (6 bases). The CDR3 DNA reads TGTGCCAGCAGCCGACCGGCGGGGGCGAATTCACCCCTCCACTTT. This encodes CASSRPAGANSPLHF.